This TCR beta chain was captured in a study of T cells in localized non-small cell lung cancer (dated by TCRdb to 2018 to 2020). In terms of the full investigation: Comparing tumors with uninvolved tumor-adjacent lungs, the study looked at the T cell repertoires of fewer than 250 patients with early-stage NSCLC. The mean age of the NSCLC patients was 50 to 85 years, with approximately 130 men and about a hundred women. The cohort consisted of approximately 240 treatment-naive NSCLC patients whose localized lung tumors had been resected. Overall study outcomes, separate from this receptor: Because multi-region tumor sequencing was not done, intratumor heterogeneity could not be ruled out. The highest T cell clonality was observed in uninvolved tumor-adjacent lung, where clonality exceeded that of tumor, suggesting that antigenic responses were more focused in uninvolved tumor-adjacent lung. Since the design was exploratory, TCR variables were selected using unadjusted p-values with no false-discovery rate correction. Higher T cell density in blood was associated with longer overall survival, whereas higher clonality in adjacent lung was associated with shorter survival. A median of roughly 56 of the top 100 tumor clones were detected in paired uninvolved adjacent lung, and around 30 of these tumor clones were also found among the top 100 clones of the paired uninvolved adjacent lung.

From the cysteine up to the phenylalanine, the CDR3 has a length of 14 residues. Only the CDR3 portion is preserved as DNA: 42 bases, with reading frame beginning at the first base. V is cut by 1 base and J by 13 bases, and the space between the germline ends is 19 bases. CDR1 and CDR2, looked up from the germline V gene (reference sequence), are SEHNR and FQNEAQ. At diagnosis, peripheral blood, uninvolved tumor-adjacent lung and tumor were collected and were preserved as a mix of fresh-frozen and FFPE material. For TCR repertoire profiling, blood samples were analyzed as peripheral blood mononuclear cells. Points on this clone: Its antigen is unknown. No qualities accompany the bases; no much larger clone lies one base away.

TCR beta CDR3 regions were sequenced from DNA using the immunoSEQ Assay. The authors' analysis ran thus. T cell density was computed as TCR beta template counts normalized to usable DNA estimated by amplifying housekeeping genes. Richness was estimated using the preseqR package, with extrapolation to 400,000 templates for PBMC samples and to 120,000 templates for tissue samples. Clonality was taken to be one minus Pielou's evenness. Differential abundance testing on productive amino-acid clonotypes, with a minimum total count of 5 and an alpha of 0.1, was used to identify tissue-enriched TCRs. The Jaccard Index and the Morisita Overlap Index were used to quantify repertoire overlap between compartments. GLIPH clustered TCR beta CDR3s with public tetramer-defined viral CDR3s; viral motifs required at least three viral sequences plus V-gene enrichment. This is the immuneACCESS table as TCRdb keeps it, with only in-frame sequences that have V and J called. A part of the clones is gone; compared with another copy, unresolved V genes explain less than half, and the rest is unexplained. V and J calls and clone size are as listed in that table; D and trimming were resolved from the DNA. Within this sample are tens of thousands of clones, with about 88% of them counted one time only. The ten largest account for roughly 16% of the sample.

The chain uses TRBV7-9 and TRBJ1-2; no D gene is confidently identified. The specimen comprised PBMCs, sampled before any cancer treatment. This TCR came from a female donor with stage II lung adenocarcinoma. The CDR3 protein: CASSLGLGIQPVTF. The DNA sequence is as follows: TGTGCCAGCAGCTTAGGTTTAGGGATACAGCCTGTCACCTTC.